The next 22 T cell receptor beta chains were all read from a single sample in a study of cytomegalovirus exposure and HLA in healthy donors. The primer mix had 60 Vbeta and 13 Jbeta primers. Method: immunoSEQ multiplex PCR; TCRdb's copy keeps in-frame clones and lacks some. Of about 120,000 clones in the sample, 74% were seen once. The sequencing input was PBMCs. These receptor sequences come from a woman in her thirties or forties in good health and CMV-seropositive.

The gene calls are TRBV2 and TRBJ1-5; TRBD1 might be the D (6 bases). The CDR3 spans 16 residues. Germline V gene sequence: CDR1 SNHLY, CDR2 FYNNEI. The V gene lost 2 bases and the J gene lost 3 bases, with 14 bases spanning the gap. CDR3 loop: CASSEIRRGNNQPQHF. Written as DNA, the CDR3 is TGTGCCAGCAGTGAAATTCGTAGGGGGAACAATCAGCCCCAGCATTTT.

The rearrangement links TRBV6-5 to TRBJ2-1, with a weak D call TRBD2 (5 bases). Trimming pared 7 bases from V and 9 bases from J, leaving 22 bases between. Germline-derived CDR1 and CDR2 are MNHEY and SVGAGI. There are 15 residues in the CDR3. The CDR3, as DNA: TGTGCCAGCACCCCAGAGAGGGTCCTTAAGGGTGAGCAGTTCTTC. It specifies CASTPERVLKGEQFF.

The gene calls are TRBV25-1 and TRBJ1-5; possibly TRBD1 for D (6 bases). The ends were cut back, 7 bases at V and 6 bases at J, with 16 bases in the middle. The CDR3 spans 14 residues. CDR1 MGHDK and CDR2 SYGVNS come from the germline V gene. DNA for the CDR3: TGTGCCAGCATTTCCTTGGACAGCCCTCAGCCCCAGCATTTT. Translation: CASISLDSPQPQHF.

CDR3 nucleotide sequence: TGTGCCAGCAGCTTAGATCAGGGCGTCACTGAAGCTTTCTTT. Protein product: CASSLDQGVTEAFF. This chain joins TRBV11-3 and TRBJ1-1; maybe TRBD1 (5 bases). Per germline, CDR1 SGHNT and CDR2 YENEEA. The CDR3 runs to 14 residues. V was clipped by 0 bases and J by 4 bases, with 9 bases between them.

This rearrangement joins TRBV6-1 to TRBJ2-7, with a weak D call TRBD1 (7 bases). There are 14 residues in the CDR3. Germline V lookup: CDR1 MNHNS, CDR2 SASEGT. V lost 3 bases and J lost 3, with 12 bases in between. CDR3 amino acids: CASSESGGFYEQYF. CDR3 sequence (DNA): TGTGCCAGCAGTGAGTCAGGGGGGTTCTACGAGCAGTACTTC.

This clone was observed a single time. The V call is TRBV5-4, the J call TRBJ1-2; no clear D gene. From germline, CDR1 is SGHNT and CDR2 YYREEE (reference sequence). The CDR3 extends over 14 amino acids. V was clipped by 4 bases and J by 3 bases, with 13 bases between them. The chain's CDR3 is CASSPGGFDYGYTF. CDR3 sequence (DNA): TGTGCCAGCAGCCCGGGTGGGTTCGACTATGGCTACACCTTC. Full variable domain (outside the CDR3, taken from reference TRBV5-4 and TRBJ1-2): ETGVTQSPTHLIKTRGQQVTLRCSSQSGHNTVSWYQQALGQGPQFIFQYYREEENGRGNFPPRFSGLQFPNYSSELNVNALELDDSALYLCASSPGGFDYGYTFGSGTRLTVV.

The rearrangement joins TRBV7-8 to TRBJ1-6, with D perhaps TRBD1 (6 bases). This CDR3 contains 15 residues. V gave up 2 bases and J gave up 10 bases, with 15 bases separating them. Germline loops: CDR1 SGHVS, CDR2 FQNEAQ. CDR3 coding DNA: TGTGCCAGCAGCTTAAGCGGGGGCCAAGGATCACCCCTCCACTTT. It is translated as CASSLSGGQGSPLHF.

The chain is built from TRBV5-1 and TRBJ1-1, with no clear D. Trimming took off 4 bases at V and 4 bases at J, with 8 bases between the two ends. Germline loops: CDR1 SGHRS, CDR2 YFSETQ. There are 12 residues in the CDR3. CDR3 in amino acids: CASSIPGTEAFF. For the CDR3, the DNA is TGCGCCAGCAGCATCCCGGGCACTGAAGCTTTCTTT.

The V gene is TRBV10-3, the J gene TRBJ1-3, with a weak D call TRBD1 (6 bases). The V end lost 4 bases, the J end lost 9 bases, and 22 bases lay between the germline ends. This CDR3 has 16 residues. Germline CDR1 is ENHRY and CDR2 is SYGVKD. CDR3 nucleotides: TGTGCCATCAGTGGACAGGACGACCTTCGAGGGGCCACCATATATTTT. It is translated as CAISGQDDLRGATIYF.

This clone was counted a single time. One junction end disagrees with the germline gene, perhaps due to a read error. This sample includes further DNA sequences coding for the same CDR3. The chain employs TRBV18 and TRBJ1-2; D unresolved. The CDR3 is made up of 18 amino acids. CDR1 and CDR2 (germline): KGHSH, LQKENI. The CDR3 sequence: CASSPRRTEISGPYGYTF. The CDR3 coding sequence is TGCGCCAGCTCACCCCGCCGGACCGAAATCAGCGGTCCCTATGGCTACACCTTC.

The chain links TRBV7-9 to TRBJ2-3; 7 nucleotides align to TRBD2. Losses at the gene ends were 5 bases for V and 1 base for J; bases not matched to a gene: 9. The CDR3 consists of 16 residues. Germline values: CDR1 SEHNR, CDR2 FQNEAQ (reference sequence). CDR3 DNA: TGTGCCAGCAGCGCGGGGAGGGCCCTCGGCACAGATACGCAGTATTTT. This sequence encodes CASSAGRALGTDTQYF.

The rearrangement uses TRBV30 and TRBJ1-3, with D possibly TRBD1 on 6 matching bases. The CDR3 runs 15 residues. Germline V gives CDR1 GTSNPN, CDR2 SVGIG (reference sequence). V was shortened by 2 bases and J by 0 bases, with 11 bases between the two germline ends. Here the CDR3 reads CAWSKGVFSGNTIYF. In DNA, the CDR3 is TGTGCCTGGAGTAAGGGGGTTTTCTCTGGAAACACCATATATTTT.

In DNA, the CDR3 is TGTGCCAGCAGCTTATCCCAGGGAGGCTCCTACAATGAGCAGTTCTTC. Translated: CASSLSQGGSYNEQFF. This chain connects TRBV7-3 to TRBJ2-1; a possible D gene is TRBD2 (6 bases). The V and J ends lost 2 bases and 0 bases respectively, with 11 bases between them. The CDR3 runs 16 residues. The germline gives CDR1 SGHTA, CDR2 FQGTGA.

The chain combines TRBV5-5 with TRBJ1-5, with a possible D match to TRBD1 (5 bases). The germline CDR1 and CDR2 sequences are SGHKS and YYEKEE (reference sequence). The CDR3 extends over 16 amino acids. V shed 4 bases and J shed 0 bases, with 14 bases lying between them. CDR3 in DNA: TGTGCCAGCAGCCACACCACAGGTTATAGCAATCAGCCCCAGCATTTT. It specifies CASSHTTGYSNQPQHF.

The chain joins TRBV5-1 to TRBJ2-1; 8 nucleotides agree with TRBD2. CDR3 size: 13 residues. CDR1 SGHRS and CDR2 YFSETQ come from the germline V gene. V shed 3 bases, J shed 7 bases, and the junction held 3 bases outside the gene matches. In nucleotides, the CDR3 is TGCGCCAGCAGCTGGGGACTAGGGAATGAGCAGTTCTTC. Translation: CASSWGLGNEQFF.

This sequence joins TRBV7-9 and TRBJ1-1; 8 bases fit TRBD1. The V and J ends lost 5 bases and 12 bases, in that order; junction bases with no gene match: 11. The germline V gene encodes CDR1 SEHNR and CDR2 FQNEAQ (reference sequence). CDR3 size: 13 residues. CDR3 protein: CASSPTLTGATFF. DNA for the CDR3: TGTGCCAGCAGCCCTACCCTGACAGGGGCAACTTTCTTT.

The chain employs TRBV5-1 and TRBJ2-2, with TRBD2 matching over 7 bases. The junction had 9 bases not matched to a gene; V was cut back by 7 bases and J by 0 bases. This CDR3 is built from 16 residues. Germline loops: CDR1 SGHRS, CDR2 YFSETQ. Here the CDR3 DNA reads TGCGCCAGCTTACCCGGGACTAACTCGAACACCGGGGAGCTGTTTTTT. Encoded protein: CASLPGTNSNTGELFF.

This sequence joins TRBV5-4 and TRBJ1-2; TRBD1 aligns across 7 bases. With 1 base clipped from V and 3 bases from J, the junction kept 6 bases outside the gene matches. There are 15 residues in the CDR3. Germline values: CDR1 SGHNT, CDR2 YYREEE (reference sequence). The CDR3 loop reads CASSLRTTGDYGYTF. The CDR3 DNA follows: TGTGCCAGCAGCTTGAGGACCACAGGGGACTATGGCTACACCTTC.

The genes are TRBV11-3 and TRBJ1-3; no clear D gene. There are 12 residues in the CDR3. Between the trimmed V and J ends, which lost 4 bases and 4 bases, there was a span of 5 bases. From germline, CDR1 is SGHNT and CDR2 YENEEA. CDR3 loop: CASSSGGNTIYF. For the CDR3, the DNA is TGTGCCAGCAGCTCGGGAGGAAACACCATATATTTT.

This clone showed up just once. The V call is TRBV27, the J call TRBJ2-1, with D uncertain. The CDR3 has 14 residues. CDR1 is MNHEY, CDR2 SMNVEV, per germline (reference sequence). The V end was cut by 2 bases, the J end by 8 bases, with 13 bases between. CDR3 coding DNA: TGTGCCAGCAGTTTAGTGGCAGTCACCCATGAGCAGTTCTTC. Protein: CASSLVAVTHEQFF.

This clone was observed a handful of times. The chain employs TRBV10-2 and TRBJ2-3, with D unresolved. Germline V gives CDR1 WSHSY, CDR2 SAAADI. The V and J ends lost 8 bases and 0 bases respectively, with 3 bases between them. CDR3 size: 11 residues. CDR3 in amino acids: CASSSTDTQYF. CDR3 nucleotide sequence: TGCGCCAGCTCTAGCACAGATACGCAGTATTTT.

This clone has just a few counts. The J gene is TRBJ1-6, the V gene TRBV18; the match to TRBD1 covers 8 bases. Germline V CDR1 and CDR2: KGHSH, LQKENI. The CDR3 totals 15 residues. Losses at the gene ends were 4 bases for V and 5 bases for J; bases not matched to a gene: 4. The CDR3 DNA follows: TGTGCCAGCTCACGCATGACAGGGGATAATTCACCCCTCCACTTT. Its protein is CASSRMTGDNSPLHF.